The source of this T cell receptor beta chain is a study of cytomegalovirus exposure and HLA in healthy donors. General study results and limits: CMV antigen specificity of three CMV-associated chains was confirmed in vitro. Fewer N-insertions than the approximately 680-donor mean were reportedly shown by an Asian-associated ancestry cluster in a later analysis. Later work associated fewer than 20,000 TCR beta sequences with HLA alleles at 0.05 false discovery rate.

Points on this clone: What it binds is not known.

A multiplex PCR was run with 60 Vbeta primers and 13 Jbeta primers. As handled by the study authors: About 11 million of the 80 million or so unique TCR beta chains counted in a later analysis were shared. Profiling relied on immunoSEQ multiplex PCR, and the TCRdb table lists in-frame clones only, not all of them. V and J calls and clone size are those listed in that table; D and trimming were worked out from the DNA. Of about 200,000 clones listed, approximately 80% were seen once; the top ten hold around 1.7%. The sequence came from a man in his fifties or sixties in good health and CMV-seronegative. Sample: PBMCs.

CDR3 nucleotides: TGTGCCAGTCAACCGGGACTAGCGGGAGCCGGGGAGCTGTTTTTT. Translated, it gives CASQPGLAGAGELFF. The chain combines TRBV19 with TRBJ2-2, with 14 bases identical to TRBD2. The V and J ends lost 8 bases and 6 bases, in that order; junction bases with no gene match: 5. The CDR3 has 15 amino acids. Germline CDR1 and CDR2: LNHDA and SQIVND (reference sequence).